These T cell receptor beta chains were read from a single sample in a study of tumor and adjacent non-tumor tissue in lung cancer. TCRdb re-analysed the multiplex PCR reads in MiXCR, keeping a single row per CDR3 protein. Of about 85,000 distinct CDR3 sequences listed, around 59% are singletons. Sample: lung tumor tissue. The receptors originated from a man in his 70s with non-small cell lung cancer. The CDR3 runs from the conserved cysteine through the conserved F or W. A D gene is named only where the DNA matches it firmly. The size entry is marked missing in some rows and otherwise reads once, few, many or a size class.

clone size	J gene	V gene	D gene	CDR3 DNA	CDR3 protein
-	TRBJ2-3	TRBV7-9	TRBD1	TGTGCCGGCAACTGGACAGGGATTAATCAGCCCCAGTATTTT	CAGNWTGINQPQYF
-	TRBJ2-5	TRBV7-8	-	TGTACCAGCAGCTTTACGAGGAACGAGACCCAGTACTTC	CTSSFTRNETQYF
many	TRBJ1-1	TRBV25-1	-	TGTGCCAGCAGTCTGGCGGGGGCCAGGGCTTTCTTT	CASSLAGARAFF
-	TRBJ2-5	TRBV5-1	TRBD1	TGCGCCAGCAGCGCCTTCGGGACAGCCAAAGAGACCCAGTACTTC	CASSAFGTAKETQYF
-	TRBJ2-7	TRBV11-2	-	TGCGCCAGCAGCCTAGGCGGGTGGGCCTACGAGCAGTACTTC	CASSLGGWAYEQYF
many	TRBJ2-6	TRBV6-5	-	TGTGCCACCGATAGATTAAGCTCTGGGGCCAACGTCCTGACTTTC	CATDRLSSGANVLTF
-	TRBJ2-3	TRBV4-2	-	TGTGCCAGCAGCCAAGGCGCCGAGTCAGATACGCAGTATTTT	CASSQGAESDTQYF
many	TRBJ2-1	TRBV5-4	TRBD2	TGTGCCAGCAGCTCGAGGACTAGCGGACTATACAATGAGCAGTTCTTC	CASSSRTSGLYNEQFF
few	TRBJ2-7	TRBV7-9	-	TGTGCCAGCAGCACTCCCCTAGGGGCTATCGAGCAGTACTTC	CASSTPLGAIEQYF
-	TRBJ1-3	TRBV12-3/TRBV12-4	-	TGTGCCAGCAGACTAGACGGACTCAACACCATATATTTT	CASRLDGLNTIYF
few	TRBJ2-1	TRBV5-1	-	TGCGCCAGCAGCGAGGATTCCTACAATGAGCAGTTCTTC	CASSEDSYNEQFF
many	TRBJ2-2	TRBV29-1	-	TGCAGCGTTGTCGAAGCCCCGGGCGGGGAGCTGTTTTTT	CSVVEAPGGELFF
many	TRBJ2-2	TRBV6-2/TRBV6-3	TRBD1	TGTGCCAGCAGTTACCAAGACAGGGTGGACACCGGGGAGCTGTTTTTT	CASSYQDRVDTGELFF
once	TRBJ1-4	TRBV30	-	TGTGTCTGGAGTCCTAAAGGGTTCTCAACTAATGAAAAACTGTTTTTT	CVWSPKGFSTNEKLFF
many	TRBJ2-7	TRBV20-1	-	TGCAGTGCTAGACCCCGCGCCTACGAGCAGTACTTC	CSARPRAYEQYF
-	TRBJ2-1	TRBV12-3/TRBV12-4	TRBD2	TGTGTCAGCAGTCCCAAACCCTTGACTAGCTATAAGCAGTTCTTC	CVSSPKPLTSYKQFF
many	TRBJ2-7	TRBV11-2	-	TGTGCCAGCAGCCTCCTCGTTGGAGCGCAGTACTTC	CASSLLVGAQYF
once	TRBJ2-1	TRBV2	-	TGTGCCAGCATCGGTCGGCATGGGGATGGGCAGTTCTTC	CASIGRHGDGQFF
-	TRBJ2-2	TRBV11-2	-	TGTGCCAGCAGTTACAACATGGCCGGGGAGCTGTTTTTT	CASSYNMAGELFF
once	TRBJ2-5	TRBV12-3/TRBV12-4	TRBD2	TGTACCAGCAGTCCGACTAGCGCCCGGGGGACCCAATACTTC	CTSSPTSARGTQYF
-	TRBJ2-1	TRBV29-1	-	TGCAGCGTTGTTGTCCTAGGCCGGGCGGGGGCCTACAATGTGCAGTTCTTC	CSVVVLGRAGAYNVQFF
-	TRBJ2-1	TRBV29-1	-	TGCAGGGTTGGAATGCCGGGTCCCTACAATAAGCAGTTCTTC	CRVGMPGPYNKQFF
many	TRBJ2-7	TRBV29-1	-	TGCAGCGTTGATAGCAACGACTACGAGCAGTACTTC	CSVDSNDYEQYF
-	TRBJ2-3	TRBV7-9	-	TGTGCCAGCAGCTATCGCAGCCCAGGCACAGATACGCAGTATTTT	CASSYRSPGTDTQYF
-	TRBJ2-3	TRBV11-2	-	TGTGCCAGCAGACTAGATTATGGTGGGGATACGCAGTATTTT	CASRLDYGGDTQYF
-	TRBJ2-7	TRBV7-8	-	TGTGCCAACAGCTTACCCCCTTACGAGTGGTACTTC	CANSLPPYEWYF
-	TRBJ2-2	TRBV12-3/TRBV12-4	-	TGTGCCAGCAGTGAACACTTGGGGGGCGTAGATACCGGGGAGCTGTTTTTT	CASSEHLGGVDTGELFF
many	TRBJ1-1	TRBV5-6	-	TGTGCCAGCAGGGCGGGAATGAACACTGAAGCTTTCTTT	CASRAGMNTEAFF
-	TRBJ2-2	TRBV6-6	-	TGTGCCAGCAGAAAGAGCAGGGTCGGGGAGCTGTTTTTT	CASRKSRVGELFF
few	TRBJ2-3	TRBV6-2/TRBV6-3	TRBD2	TGTGCCAGCGGACCCGGGACTAGCGGGAGGGCAGATACGCAGTATTTT	CASGPGTSGRADTQYF
-	TRBJ2-2	TRBV10-3	-	TGTGCCATATGCCCGTCGTACGTCACCGGGGAGCTGTTTTTT	CAICPSYVTGELFF
once	TRBJ2-7	TRBV29-1	TRBD1	TGTAGCGTTCGACAGGGGGGCCAGCAGTACTTC	CSVRQGGQQYF
-	TRBJ2-1	TRBV7-3	-	TGTGCCAGCAGCTTTATAGCGGAGGACAATGAGCAGTTCTTC	CASSFIAEDNEQFF
many	TRBJ1-1	TRBV10-2	-	TGCGCCAGCAGTGATCGGCTAGTGGGCGCTGAAGCTTTCTTT	CASSDRLVGAEAFF
-	TRBJ1-2	TRBV7-9	-	TGTGCCAGCAGCTTACTCCCCCTACAACAGGGTGGCTACACCTTC	CASSLLPLQQGGYTF
few	TRBJ2-5	TRBV29-1	-	TGTAACGTCCAAATTCAGGGGTATCAAGAGACCCAGTACTTC	CNVQIQGYQETQYF
-	TRBJ2-7	TRBV11-2	-	TGTGCCAGTAGCACCCACAGGGTCTACGAGCAGTACTTT	CASSTHRVYEQYF
many	TRBJ2-6	TRBV6-5	TRBD1	TGTGCCAGCAGTCCGGACAGGGCAGGGGCCAACGTCCTGACTTTC	CASSPDRAGANVLTF
-	TRBJ2-7	TRBV6-5	TRBD2	TGTGCCAGCAGCTCCGGGACCAACGGGAGGGCCGAGCAGTACTTC	CASSSGTNGRAEQYF
-	TRBJ2-5	TRBV6-6	-	TGTGCCAGCAGTACTCTCGGATTCGCTGCACCCTACTTC	CASSTLGFAAPYF
once	TRBJ2-3	TRBV4-1	TRBD1	TGCGACAGCAGCCAAGACGTGGGGACCGGGACAGGGGTTAGCACAGATACACAGTATTTT	CDSSQDVGTGTGVSTDTQYF
many	TRBJ2-5	TRBV12-3/TRBV12-4	-	TGTGCCAGCAGCATCAGAGGAGGAGAGACCCAGTACTTC	CASSIRGGETQYF
-	TRBJ2-7	TRBV18	TRBD1	TGTGCCAGCTCACCATCCCCCGACAGGGTATACGAGCAGTACTTC	CASSPSPDRVYEQYF
once	TRBJ2-7	TRBV14	-	TGTGCCAGCAGCCAAGCTTCCATGGGGCCCCTCTGGCAGTACTTC	CASSQASMGPLWQYF
-	TRBJ2-7	TRBV28	-	TGTGCCACCTTCCTGGGAACTACCTACGAGCAGTACTTC	CATFLGTTYEQYF
many	TRBJ2-4	TRBV29-1	TRBD1	TGCAGCGTTGGCCTGGGACAGGTGGGCGGCATTCAGTACTTC	CSVGLGQVGGIQYF
-	TRBJ2-7	TRBV2	-	TGTGCCAGCAGTGAACAGGGCGGTCCCTACGAGCAGTACTTC	CASSEQGGPYEQYF
-	TRBJ2-1	TRBV28	-	TGTGCCAGCAGTTCAGCGCTCATCTCCTACAATGAGCAGTTCTTC	CASSSALISYNEQFF